This entry lists 20 T cell receptor beta chains sequenced from one sample in a study of siplizumab effects on memory and regulatory T cells. TCRdb's table, derived via immunoSEQ multiplex PCR, lists solely in-frame clones and lacks some. The sample holds approximately 110,000 clones, about 90% seen once. The sequenced sample consisted of Tregs sorted from blood. The source is a human donor in good health.

The chain joins TRBV5-1 to TRBJ2-2; 8 bases align to TRBD1. J gave up 4 bases and V 1 base, and 3 bases lay outside the gene matches. In germline, CDR1 is SGHRS, CDR2 YFSETQ. The length of the CDR3 is 15 residues. CDR3 sequence: CASSLWTGLTGELFF. Written as DNA, the CDR3 is TGCGCCAGCAGCTTGTGGACAGGGCTCACCGGGGAGCTGTTTTTT.

The chain recombines TRBV10-3 with TRBJ1-2, with TRBD1 identical over 9 bases. Germline CDR1 reads ENHRY; CDR2 reads SYGVKD. This CDR3 comprises 15 residues. With 6 bases clipped from V and 0 bases from J, the junction kept 5 bases outside the gene matches. Here the CDR3 reads CAIRFGTGPNYGYTF. As DNA, the CDR3 is TGTGCCATCAGATTTGGGACAGGGCCTAACTATGGCTACACCTTC.

This chain links TRBV5-1 with TRBJ2-5; TRBD2 matches at 10 bases. CDR1 SGHRS and CDR2 YFSETQ come from the germline V gene. The CDR3 runs to 15 residues. Trimming removed 2 bases from V and 5 bases from J; junction bases left unmatched: 6. The CDR3 bases are TGCGCCAGCAGCTTTCTAGCGGGAGTTCAGGAGACCCAGTACTTC. This codes for CASSFLAGVQETQYF. Drawing the rest from reference TRBV5-1 and TRBJ2-5, the complete variable domain is KAGVTQTPRYLIKTRGQQVTLSCSPISGHRSVSWYQQTPGQGLQFLFEYFSETQRNKGNFPGRFSGRQFSNSRSEMNVSTLELGDSALYLCASSFLAGVQETQYFGPGTRLLVL.

The CDR3 DNA reads TGTGCCAGCAGCTTAGATTTCTCCTACAATGAGCAGTTCTTC. Protein sequence: CASSLDFSYNEQFF. V and J are TRBV7-2 and TRBJ2-1; D call uncertain. CDR1 and CDR2 (germline): SGHTA, FQGNSA. There are 14 residues in the CDR3. V lost 1 base to trimming and J lost 0 bases, with 4 bases between them. Using reference TRBV7-2 and TRBJ2-1 for the parts outside the CDR3, the full variable domain is GAGVSQSPSNKVTEKGKDVELRCDPISGHTALYWYRQSLGQGLEFLIYFQGNSAPDKSGLPSDRFSAERTGGSVSTLTIQRTQQEDSAVYLCASSLDFSYNEQFFGPGTRLTVL.

This chain links TRBV18 with TRBJ1-1; the match to TRBD1 covers 7 bases. The CDR3 sequence is 14 residues long. Germline loops: CDR1 KGHSH, CDR2 LQKENI. The J segment lost 1 base and the V segment lost 4 bases, leaving 3 bases of the junction unmatched. DNA of the CDR3: TGTGCCAGCTCACTCAGGGGGGAGAACACTGAAGCTTTCTTT. Residues: CASSLRGENTEAFF.

The chain couples TRBV10-1 to TRBJ1-1; no clear D. Germline V gives CDR1 WNHNN, CDR2 SYGVQD (reference sequence). This CDR3 comprises 14 residues. V lost 4 bases and J 0 bases, leaving 9 bases between the germline ends. CDR3: CASSAQGVNTEAFF. CDR3 nucleotide sequence: TGCGCCAGCAGTGCACAAGGAGTGAACACTGAAGCTTTCTTT.

This sequence joins TRBV20-1 and TRBJ2-7, with D hard to call. This CDR3 has 11 amino acids. The V gene's germline CDR1 is DFQATT and CDR2 SNEGSKA (reference sequence). Trimming removed 4 bases from V and 3 bases from J, with 7 bases in between. The CDR3, as DNA: TGCAGTGCTACGGTAGTCTACGAGCAGTACTTC. Its translation: CSATVVYEQYF.

The chain joins TRBV6-6 to TRBJ1-1; TRBD1 matches at 8 bases. The CDR3 spans 14 residues. Germline CDR1 MNHNY, CDR2 SVGAGI (reference sequence). J gave up 4 bases and V 6 bases, and 7 bases lay outside the gene matches. CDR3 protein: CASSRRTGSTEAFF. The CDR3 DNA follows: TGTGCCAGCAGCCGACGGACAGGGTCCACTGAAGCTTTCTTT.

The chain carries TRBV5-1 and TRBJ2-7; the match to TRBD2 covers 8 bases. V shed 4 bases, J shed 6 bases, and the junction held 15 bases outside the gene matches. This CDR3 contains 16 residues. Germline V gene data show CDR1 as SGHRS and CDR2 as YFSETQ. CDR3 sequence: CASSPGLRSGTAEQYF. The CDR3 bases are TGCGCCAGCAGCCCAGGCCTGCGTAGCGGGACGGCCGAGCAGTACTTC.

The count of this clone is one. J is TRBJ1-2 and V is TRBV5-4, with a tentative D call TRBD1 (6 bases). Germline V gene lookup returns CDR1 SGHNT and CDR2 YYREEE (reference sequence). The V gene lost 6 bases and the J gene lost 3 bases, with 18 bases spanning the gap. The CDR3 sequence is 15 residues long. CDR3 nucleotides: TGTGCCAGCACTCTTCAGCAGGGGAAGTACTATGGCTACACCTTC. This translates into CASTLQQGKYYGYTF.

The chain employs TRBV27 and TRBJ2-7; D gene uncertain. The germline gives CDR1 MNHEY, CDR2 SMNVEV (reference sequence). CDR3 length: 15 residues. With 3 bases removed from V and 1 base from J, the gap between germline ends came to 13 bases. The CDR3 DNA follows: TGTGCCAGCAGTTTGTCCCCAATCCAGTCCTACGAGCAGTACTTC. Translation gives CASSLSPIQSYEQYF.

This sequence joins TRBV11-2 and TRBJ1-3; no reliable D call. Deletions cut 0 bases from V and 4 bases from J, with 16 bases between. Per germline, CDR1 SGHAT and CDR2 FQNNGV. The CDR3 is made up of 17 amino acids. CDR3 amino acids: CASSLDWSLAQGNTIYF. The DNA of the CDR3 is TGTGCCAGCAGCTTAGATTGGAGCCTCGCTCAGGGAAACACCATATATTTT.

This clone appeared a few times. The chain uses TRBV4-2 and TRBJ1-6; TRBD1 might be the D (5 bases). Germline V gene data show CDR1 as LGHNA and CDR2 as YNFKEQ. This CDR3 has 16 amino acids. Trimming stripped 4 bases from V and 9 bases from J, with 19 bases between. Written as DNA, the CDR3 is TGTGCCAGCAGCCGGGGGAGGGAGGACGATGGTTCACCCCTCCACTTT. Its translation is CASSRGREDDGSPLHF.

The chain carries TRBV5-1 and TRBJ2-1, with D unclear. V was trimmed by 4 bases and J by 0 bases, leaving 5 bases between them. The CDR3 has 13 residues. The V gene's germline CDR1 is SGHRS and CDR2 YFSETQ. CDR3 amino acids: CASSGDSYNEQFF. CDR3 nucleotide sequence: TGCGCCAGCAGCGGAGACTCCTACAATGAGCAGTTCTTC. The full variable domain, completed using reference TRBV5-1 and TRBJ2-1, is KAGVTQTPRYLIKTRGQQVTLSCSPISGHRSVSWYQQTPGQGLQFLFEYFSETQRNKGNFPGRFSGRQFSNSRSEMNVSTLELGDSALYLCASSGDSYNEQFFGPGTRLTVL.

This sequence joins TRBV5-1 and TRBJ1-1, with 7 positions matching TRBD1. Germline CDR1 reads SGHRS; CDR2 reads YFSETQ. J was trimmed by 4 bases and V by 4 bases; bases with no gene match: 7. CDR3 size: 14 residues. CDR3 coding DNA: TGCGCCAGCAGCCCCGGACAGGTCGGCACTGAAGCTTTCTTT. Amino acids: CASSPGQVGTEAFF. Based on the CDR3 plus reference TRBV5-1 and TRBJ1-1, the full variable domain is KAGVTQTPRYLIKTRGQQVTLSCSPISGHRSVSWYQQTPGQGLQFLFEYFSETQRNKGNFPGRFSGRQFSNSRSEMNVSTLELGDSALYLCASSPGQVGTEAFFGQGTRLTVV.

This chain links TRBV10-3 with TRBJ1-6; no firm D call. Germline CDR1 reads ENHRY; CDR2 reads SYGVKD. Between the trimmed V and J ends, which lost 2 bases and 6 bases, there was a span of 5 bases. This CDR3 comprises 13 residues. The CDR3 sequence is CAISETVNSPLHF. The CDR3 DNA reads as TGTGCCATCAGTGAGACAGTTAATTCACCCCTCCACTTT.

A single count supports this clone. The chain links TRBV5-1 to TRBJ2-3; D gene ambiguous. The CDR3 loop spans 14 amino acids. Trimming left V 0 bases short and J 1 base short, with 6 bases between. Germline lookup yields CDR1 SGHRS and CDR2 YFSETQ. The CDR3 region is CASSLGAGTDTQYF. CDR3 DNA sequence: TGCGCCAGCAGCTTGGGCGCGGGCACAGATACGCAGTATTTT.

V is TRBV12-5 and J is TRBJ2-7; 8 bases agree with TRBD2. Germline CDR1 is LGHNT and CDR2 is FRNRAP. CDR3 length equals 15 residues. V was pared by 6 bases and J by 3 bases, with 10 bases of the junction left unmatched. The CDR3 sequence is CASGDSSGSRYEQYF. In DNA form, the CDR3 reads TGTGCTAGTGGCGACTCGAGCGGGAGTCGCTACGAGCAGTACTTC. Combining the CDR3 with reference TRBV12-5 and TRBJ2-7 gives the whole variable domain DARVTQTPRHKVTEMGQEVTMRCQPILGHNTVFWYRQTMMQGLELLAYFRNRAPLDDSGMPKDRFSAEMPDATLATLKIQPSEPRDSAVYFCASGDSSGSRYEQYFGPGTRLTVT.

J is TRBJ1-2 and V is TRBV11-2; D remains unclear. The CDR3 consists of 15 residues. Germline V gene lookup returns CDR1 SGHAT and CDR2 FQNNGV. V lost 3 bases and J 2 bases, leaving 13 bases between the germline ends. The CDR3 nucleotides are TGTGCCAGCAGCTTGAATGCGCGCGGGAACTATGGCTACACCTTC. Translation: CASSLNARGNYGYTF.

The rearrangement uses TRBV7-9 and TRBJ2-3; 7 bases are shared with TRBD2. V lost 1 base to trimming and J lost 3 bases; unmatched junction nucleotides: 7. This CDR3 has 16 amino acids. Looked up from germline, CDR1 is SEHNR and CDR2 is FQNEAQ (reference sequence). The CDR3 is CASSLDGGSTTDTQYF. Here the CDR3 DNA reads TGTGCCAGCAGCTTAGATGGCGGGAGTACTACAGATACGCAGTATTTT.